The rows below give T cell receptor beta chains drawn from one sample of a study of OX40 agonist ivuxolimab in advanced cancers. Libraries were prepared by immunoSEQ multiplex PCR; TCRdb keeps only in-frame clonotypes and omits some of them. The sample lists some 61,000 clones; 77% were seen once. The sample here was CD4+ or CD8+ T cells sorted from blood, taken in a trial of the OX40 agonist ivuxolimab. The source is an adult with an advanced solid tumor such as melanoma, head and neck, liver or kidney cancer. Each CDR3 is given with its conserved first and last residue. Fields, in order: clone size, J gene, V gene, D gene, CDR3 protein, CDR3 DNA. D genes are given only for firm matches. The size of a clone is reported for some rows only, either as once, few or many, or as a class for expanded clones.

abundance: NA
j_gene: TRBJ2-1
v_gene: TRBV18
d_gene: NA
CDR3aa: CASSQSLSSYNEQFF
CDR3nt: TGTGCCAGCTCCCAGTCCCTGAGCTCCTACAATGAGCAGTTCTTC

abundance: NA
j_gene: TRBJ1-4
v_gene: TRBV13
d_gene: TRBD1
CDR3aa: CASSRGQKKLFF
CDR3nt: TGTGCCAGCAGCCGGGGACAGAAAAAACTGTTTTTT

abundance: NA
j_gene: TRBJ2-7
v_gene: TRBV30
d_gene: NA
CDR3aa: CAWSAKGRWRLTYEQYF
CDR3nt: TGTGCCTGGAGTGCCAAAGGCCGGTGGCGCCTCACCTACGAGCAGTACTTC

abundance: NA
j_gene: TRBJ2-2
v_gene: TRBV4-1
d_gene: TRBD1
CDR3aa: CASSQGQGPLTGELFF
CDR3nt: TGCGCCAGCAGCCAAGGACAGGGGCCACTCACCGGGGAGCTGTTTTTT

abundance: NA
j_gene: TRBJ2-7
v_gene: TRBV19
d_gene: TRBD1
CDR3aa: CASSQRPGQSYEQYF
CDR3nt: TGTGCCAGTAGTCAGCGCCCGGGACAGAGCTACGAGCAGTACTTC

abundance: NA
j_gene: TRBJ1-4
v_gene: TRBV14
d_gene: TRBD1
CDR3aa: CASSLKQGTYEKLFF
CDR3nt: TGTGCCAGCAGCCTAAAACAGGGGACGTACGAAAAACTGTTTTTT

abundance: NA
j_gene: TRBJ1-4
v_gene: TRBV7-2
d_gene: NA
CDR3aa: CASSLNFNEKLFF
CDR3nt: TGTGCCAGCAGCTTGAACTTTAATGAAAAACTGTTTTTT

abundance: few
j_gene: TRBJ2-7
v_gene: TRBV2
d_gene: NA
CDR3aa: CASNGVYSYEQYF
CDR3nt: TGTGCCAGCAACGGCGTCTACTCCTACGAGCAGTACTTC

abundance: few
j_gene: TRBJ1-5
v_gene: TRBV2
d_gene: NA
CDR3aa: CASSEVQGGQPQHF
CDR3nt: TGTGCCAGCAGTGAAGTACAGGGAGGACAGCCCCAGCATTTT

abundance: NA
j_gene: TRBJ2-1
v_gene: TRBV5-1
d_gene: TRBD2
CDR3aa: CASSPREGFYNEQFF
CDR3nt: TGCGCCAGCAGCCCGCGGGAGGGGTTCTACAATGAGCAGTTCTTC

abundance: few
j_gene: TRBJ2-3
v_gene: TRBV19
d_gene: NA
CDR3aa: CASSSAEGGDTQYF
CDR3nt: TGTGCCAGTAGCTCGGCCGAAGGTGGAGATACGCAGTATTTT